This T cell receptor (beta chain) was profiled in a study of T cells in Graves' hyperthyroidism and ophthalmopathy. Study observations and caveats: The model forecast ophthalmopathy, anticipating it by a median roughly 6.5 months before onset.

Those patients with uncontrolled infection, other autoimmune disease, pregnancy or lactation were excluded. Fresh peripheral blood, around 10 ml of it, supplied the PBMCs. Concerning this clonotype itself: What it binds is not known.

J was trimmed by 4 bases and V by 5 bases; bases with no gene match: 6. The CDR3 runs 15 residues. Germline CDR1 and CDR2: KGHDR and SFDVKD. Amplified TCR beta CDR3 regions came from RNA transcripts. First-round RT-PCR targeting the TCR CDR3 was performed with the HTBI primer set. Each CDR3 protein gets one entry after TCRdb re-called the multiplex PCR reads with MiXCR. Of about 100,000 distinct CDR3 sequences listed, approximately 15% are singletons. Sequencing was carried out using blood. The chain has TRBV24-1 and TRBJ2-1; 8 bases are shared with TRBD1. This TCR was recovered from a woman in her forties or fifties with Graves' hyperthyroidism. The chain's CDR3 is CATSVTGGRYNEQFF. The CDR3, as DNA: TGTGCCACCAGTGTAACAGGGGGAAGGTACAATGAGCAGTTCTTC.